This passage covers 5 T cell receptor beta chains from one sample sequenced in a study of patients and donors after allogeneic stem cell transplantation. A single record per CDR3 protein comes from TCRdb applying MiXCR to the RT-PCR reads. This sample has about 410,000 distinct CDR3 sequences, with around 15% found just once. The sequencing sample was made of blood, either unsorted or a sorted T cell fraction (not recorded which). Every receptor here comes from a human donor who was either an allogeneic HSCT recipient or a stem cell or donor lymphocyte infusion donor (not recorded which). It is not recorded whose cells these are; they may come from a transplant donor.

In this sample, this clonotype turned up a few times. This sequence joins TRBV29-1 and TRBJ2-1; D is perhaps TRBD2 (5 bases). V was cut by 4 bases and J by 0 bases, with 13 bases left in between. The length of the CDR3 is 15 residues. Germline loops: CDR1 SQVTM, CDR2 ANQGSEA. CDR3 sequence reads: CSVGTRLASYNEQFF. In DNA, the CDR3 is TGCAGCGTTGGGACCCGGCTAGCCTCCTACAATGAGCAGTTCTTC.

This sequence joins TRBV7-2 and TRBJ2-3; tentative D call: TRBD2 (5 bases). The V gene lost 5 bases and the J gene lost 5 bases, with 11 bases spanning the gap. Germline V CDR1 and CDR2: SGHTA, FQGNSA. The CDR3 has 13 amino acids. The DNA of the CDR3 is TGTGCCAGCAGCCCCTCCGGGGTAGATACGCAGTATTTT. Its translation: CASSPSGVDTQYF.

This chain uses TRBV12-3 or TRBV12-4 with TRBJ1-5; D unresolved. V lost 6 bases and J lost 6, with 18 bases in between. This CDR3 comprises 15 residues. CDR3 nucleotides: TGTGCCAGCAGCCCAAATTCAGGTACGCGTCAGCCCCAGCATTTT. Translation gives CASSPNSGTRQPQHF.

This clonotype was counted between two and nine times. The V gene is TRBV5-1, the J gene TRBJ2-3, with D possibly matching TRBD1 (6 bases). Germline V gives CDR1 SGHRS, CDR2 YFSETQ. V was shortened by 4 bases and J by 4 bases, with 16 bases between the two germline ends. The CDR3 length is 15 residues. The CDR3, as DNA: TGCGCCAGCAGCACCGGCACAGGGATTTCAGATACGCAGTATTTT. It codes for CASSTGTGISDTQYF.

V usage is TRBV4-3 and J usage is TRBJ1-1; unclear D gene. CDR3 length equals 19 residues. Germline V gene data show CDR1 as LGHNA and CDR2 as YSLEER. V was clipped by 1 base and J by 1 base, with 22 bases between them. The CDR3, as DNA: TGCGCCAGCAGCCAAGCCCTTGGGCCCACCTCTGCCGCGAACACTGAAGCTTTCTTT. Its protein product is CASSQALGPTSAANTEAFF.